These 21 T cell receptor beta chains came from one sample sequenced in a study of T cell responses to AZD1222 COVID-19 vaccine. Repertoires were generated with immunoSEQ multiplex PCR, while TCRdb's copy carries only in-frame clones and drops some. The sample has 120,000 to 150,000 clones, around 90% seen once. The source material was peripheral blood, sampled on day 0 of AZD1222 vaccination. Receptors originate from an adult in good health.

The J gene is TRBJ1-5, the V gene TRBV7-8; 11 positions agree with TRBD1. CDR1 SGHVS and CDR2 FQNEAQ come from the germline V gene. This CDR3 has 15 residues. V shed 5 bases and J 7 bases; nucleotides not matched to a gene: 7. The CDR3 nucleotides read TGTGCCAGCAGCACAGGACAGGGGGCAGGACAGCCCCAGCATTTT. It translates to CASSTGQGAGQPQHF.

This clone has just one count. This rearrangement joins TRBV28 to TRBJ1-6, with a tentative D call TRBD1 (6 bases). The length of the CDR3 is 12 residues. The germline V gene encodes CDR1 MDHEN and CDR2 SYDVKM. Deletions cut 5 bases from V and 10 bases from J, with 9 bases between. The CDR3 sequence is CASSEGESPLHF. The CDR3 DNA reads as TGTGCCAGCAGTGAGGGGGAATCACCCCTCCACTTT.

The chain couples TRBV5-1 to TRBJ2-3; a possible D gene is TRBD2 (6 bases). The CDR3 contains 16 residues. V lost 4 bases and J lost 1, with 16 bases in between. Germline V lookup: CDR1 SGHRS, CDR2 YFSETQ. The CDR3 loop is CASSPMEGRGTDTQYF. The CDR3 DNA sequence: TGCGCCAGCAGCCCCATGGAGGGACGGGGCACAGATACGCAGTATTTT.

The chain couples TRBV10-1 to TRBJ2-7; no clear D. CDR3 size: 13 residues. V lost 0 bases, J lost 4 bases, and 7 bases lay in between. The germline V gene has CDR1 WNHNN and CDR2 SYGVQD (reference sequence). CDR3 bases: TGCGCCAGCAGTGAGTCCACAGCTTACGAGCAGTACTTC. Protein product: CASSESTAYEQYF.

This rearrangement joins TRBV28 to TRBJ1-3; D might be TRBD1 (6 bases). Trimming removed 4 bases at V and 4 bases at J, with 17 bases between. Germline-derived CDR1 and CDR2 are MDHEN and SYDVKM. The length of the CDR3 is 16 residues. The CDR3 DNA follows: TGTGCCAGCAGTTCAACTATCGGACAGCTAGGAAACACCATATATTTT. Encoded protein: CASSSTIGQLGNTIYF.

V gene TRBV9 combines with J gene TRBJ2-7, with TRBD1 matching 9 bases. The V and J ends lost 4 bases and 3 bases, in that order; junction bases with no gene match: 11. The V gene's germline CDR1 is SGDLS and CDR2 YYNGEE. This CDR3 is built from 16 residues. The CDR3 DNA sequence: TGTGCCAGCAGCCCCCATGGGGGACAGGGAAACTACGAGCAGTACTTC. This encodes CASSPHGGQGNYEQYF.

A note on this clone: Other DNA sequences of this sample code for an identical CDR3. The chain recombines TRBV7-9 with TRBJ2-1, with 8 nucleotides matching TRBD2. Unmatched junction bases numbered 2, after V lost 0 bases and J lost 1 base. The CDR3 totals 16 residues. Per germline, CDR1 SEHNR and CDR2 FQNEAQ (reference sequence). CDR3 sequence reads: CASSLALAGSYNEQFF. CDR3 bases: TGTGCCAGCAGCTTAGCTCTAGCGGGTTCCTACAATGAGCAGTTCTTC.

The chain carries TRBV11-2 and TRBJ2-1; unclear D gene. Trimming pared 2 bases from V and 5 bases from J, leaving 10 bases between. CDR1 is SGHAT, CDR2 FQNNGV, per germline. This CDR3 is built from 14 residues. CDR3 nucleotide sequence: TGTGCCAGCAGCTTATTGGTTCAAAACAATGAGCAGTTCTTC. Amino acid sequence: CASSLLVQNNEQFF.

The chain joins TRBV19 to TRBJ1-2; possible D gene TRBD1, 6 bases. This CDR3 has 12 residues. Germline lookup yields CDR1 LNHDA and CDR2 SQIVND (reference sequence). Trimming removed 5 bases from V and 5 bases from J, with 9 bases in between. The CDR3 region has the DNA TGTGCCAGTAGTGAAACAGGGTATGGCTACACCTTC. It is translated as CASSETGYGYTF.

The chain carries TRBV11-3 and TRBJ2-7; D possibly corresponds to TRBD2 (7 bases). Germline V gene lookup returns CDR1 SGHNT and CDR2 YENEEA. V shed 1 base and J shed 3 bases, with 13 bases lying between them. The CDR3 extends over 15 amino acids. The CDR3 region has the DNA TGTGCCAGCAGCTTAGGGCGGGGGCCGTACTACGAGCAGTACTTC. Translation: CASSLGRGPYYEQYF.

V and J are TRBV19 and TRBJ2-3, with TRBD2 as a possible D gene (6 bases). Germline-derived CDR1 and CDR2 are LNHDA and SQIVND (reference sequence). V was trimmed by 7 bases and J by 0 bases, leaving 14 bases between them. The CDR3 length is 15 residues. DNA for the CDR3: TGTGCCAGTAAAGGAGGGCTTGGGAGCACAGATACGCAGTATTTT. This gives the protein CASKGGLGSTDTQYF.

The J gene is TRBJ1-1, the V gene TRBV11-1; 7 nucleotides line up with TRBD1. The length of the CDR3 is 14 residues. Unmatched junction bases numbered 6, after V lost 1 base and J lost 7 bases. The germline V gene has CDR1 SGHAT and CDR2 FQDESV (reference sequence). The CDR3 loop is CASSLDRGSGEAFF. Here the CDR3 DNA reads TGTGCCAGCAGCTTAGACAGGGGCTCCGGTGAAGCTTTCTTT.

This chain joins TRBV10-3 and TRBJ1-2; TRBD1 matches 12 bases. Germline V gene lookup returns CDR1 ENHRY and CDR2 SYGVKD. The J segment lost 1 base and the V segment lost 4 bases, leaving 13 bases of the junction unmatched. This CDR3 region has 19 residues. CDR3 protein: CAISGRLTRDRGLNYGYTF. CDR3 in DNA: TGTGCCATCAGTGGACGCCTAACTCGGGACAGGGGGCTTAACTATGGCTACACCTTC.

The chain couples TRBV4-3 to TRBJ2-1; D not resolved. In germline, CDR1 is LGHNA, CDR2 YSLEER. V was pared by 0 bases and J by 3 bases, with 3 bases between. The CDR3 sequence is 13 residues long. The CDR3 DNA is TGCGCCAGCAGCCAAGATGGCTACAATGAGCAGTTCTTC. Translating it yields CASSQDGYNEQFF.

The chain is built from TRBV18 and TRBJ2-2; possible D gene TRBD2, 6 bases. Trimming cost V 2 bases and J 5 bases, with 12 bases left between them. CDR3 length: 15 amino acids. CDR1 is KGHSH, CDR2 LQKENI, per germline. In nucleotides, the CDR3 is TGTGCCAGCTCACCAGCCAGTGGAGGGACCGGGGAGCTGTTTTTT. Its translation: CASSPASGGTGELFF.

The V call is TRBV12-5, the J call TRBJ2-1, with TRBD2 matching over 12 bases. With V trimmed by 1 base and J by 1 base, 5 bases remained unmatched. The V gene's germline CDR1 is LGHNT and CDR2 FRNRAP. The length of the CDR3 is 18 residues. CDR3 loop: CASGLGILAGGSYNEQFF. CDR3 bases: TGTGCTAGTGGTTTGGGGATACTAGCGGGGGGATCCTACAATGAGCAGTTCTTC.

This clone was counted a single time. This chain links TRBV28 with TRBJ1-2, with 8 bases aligning to TRBD1. The junction had 18 bases not matched to a gene; V was cut back by 7 bases and J by 8 bases. Germline loops: CDR1 MDHEN, CDR2 SYDVKM. CDR3 length: 16 amino acids. This CDR3 reads CASTGSVTTGGGGYTF. The CDR3 coding sequence is TGTGCCAGCACCGGGTCCGTAACCACAGGGGGAGGGGGCTACACCTTC.

This clone showed up just once. The chain recombines TRBV19 with TRBJ1-3; D might be TRBD1 (6 bases). The germline gives CDR1 LNHDA, CDR2 SQIVND (reference sequence). The V and J ends lost 2 bases and 1 base respectively, with 9 bases between them. This CDR3 comprises 15 residues. This chain's CDR3 is CASSISTGSGNTIYF. CDR3 coding DNA: TGTGCCAGTAGTATATCTACAGGGTCTGGAAACACCATATATTTT.

The J gene is TRBJ1-6, the V gene TRBV11-3; D remains ambiguous. This CDR3 region has 14 residues. Deletions cut 0 bases from V and 8 bases from J, with 8 bases between. Per the germline V gene, CDR1 is SGHNT and CDR2 is YENEEA. The CDR3 bases are TGTGCCAGCAGCTTAGAGGGCTGGGATTCACCCCTCCACTTT. It specifies CASSLEGWDSPLHF.

This chain joins TRBV5-1 and TRBJ2-7; D unclear. Trimming left V 4 bases short and J 3 bases short, with 14 bases between. This CDR3 has 14 amino acids. Looked up from germline, CDR1 is SGHRS and CDR2 is YFSETQ. CDR3 residues: CASSPLESLYEQYF. The CDR3 region has the DNA TGCGCCAGCAGCCCTCTAGAGTCCCTCTACGAGCAGTACTTC.

The chain recombines TRBV5-3 with TRBJ1-2; D remains unclear. TRBV5-3 is recorded as an ORF, its role being uncertain. The CDR3 runs 12 residues. Trimming cost V 0 bases and J 12 bases, with 12 bases left between them. The CDR3 nucleotides are TGTGCCAGAAGCTTGGTGGAGGGTTCGAACACCTTC. It yields the protein CARSLVEGSNTF.